What follows describes a single TCR beta chain. The target antigen is unknown. This specimen belongs to a study of cytomegalovirus exposure and HLA in healthy donors. Per the germline V gene, CDR1 is ENHRY and CDR2 is SYGVKD. The CDR3 is 14 amino acids. V shed 0 bases and J shed 5 bases, with 10 bases lying between them. The PCR made use of 60 Vbeta and 13 Jbeta primers. Method: immunoSEQ multiplex PCR; TCRdb's copy keeps in-frame clones and lacks some. The sample shows roughly 180,000 clones, about 84% of them seen only once. Whole-study results and caveats: Presence/absence analysis assumed near-uniform sequencing depth across donors. A later analysis associated some 16,000 TCR beta sequences with HLA alleles at a 0.05 false discovery rate. Serostatus for CMV was the only available immune exposure information.

The gene calls are TRBV10-3 and TRBJ2-5, with D maybe TRBD2 (6 bases). Material for sequencing was PBMCs. The clonotype originates from a man between 18 and 29 years old in good health and CMV-seronegative. CDR3 coding DNA: TGTGCCATCAGTGAGTCAGGACGGGAGGAGACCCAGTACTTC. It translates to CAISESGREETQYF.